These 30 T cell receptor beta chains were all obtained from the same sample, sequenced in a study of CD8+ T cells in alopecia areata. Treatment of the sample: oral pan-JAK inhibitor, 5-10 mg twice daily. After isolation, RNA underwent reverse transcription to generate cDNA as the sequencing template. Libraries were prepared by immunoSEQ multiplex PCR; TCRdb keeps only in-frame clonotypes and omits some of them. The top ten clones hold roughly 5.8% of a sample with 150,000 to 200,000 clones, about 62% of them seen once. Here the sequenced sample was CD4+ T cells sorted from blood, taken at week 24, from a patient treated with tofacitinib. The receptors were gathered from a human donor with alopecia areata.

The rearrangement uses TRBV2 and TRBJ2-5; a possible D gene is TRBD1 (5 bases). Germline V gene lookup returns CDR1 SNHLY and CDR2 FYNNEI. The ends were cut back, 5 bases at V and 2 bases at J, with 15 bases in the middle. This CDR3 comprises 15 residues. CDR3 DNA: TGTGCCAGCAGTCTTACAGGTCAAGTACAAGAGACCCAGTACTTC. Translation gives CASSLTGQVQETQYF.

The gene calls are TRBV13 and TRBJ2-3; D unclear. Germline V gives CDR1 PRHDT, CDR2 FYEKMQ (reference sequence). The germline V and J ends were trimmed by 0 bases and 2 bases, with 12 bases remaining between them. The CDR3 covers 16 residues. The CDR3 DNA reads TGTGCCAGCAGCTTAGGCCGCTCGGATTACACAGATACGCAGTATTTT. Its protein product is CASSLGRSDYTDTQYF.

This clone was counted a single time. The V call is TRBV7-2, the J call TRBJ2-7; 7 bases match TRBD1. Germline V gene lookup returns CDR1 SGHTA and CDR2 FQGNSA. Trimming removed 5 bases from V and 2 bases from J; junction bases left unmatched: 6. The length of the CDR3 is 14 residues. The CDR3 bases are TGTGCCAGCAGCCCTGGGACAGCCCCCTACGAGCAGTACTTC. Its protein is CASSPGTAPYEQYF.

V usage is TRBV7-2 and J usage is TRBJ2-3; D may be TRBD1 (5 bases). The CDR3 is made up of 14 amino acids. V lost 2 bases, J lost 5 bases, and 11 bases lay in between. Per germline, CDR1 SGHTA and CDR2 FQGNSA. The CDR3 sequence: CASSLQGQGDTQYF. CDR3 DNA: TGTGCCAGCAGCTTACAGGGCCAAGGAGATACGCAGTATTTT.

The chain is built from TRBV11-3 and TRBJ2-2; the D gene is possibly TRBD1 (5 bases). Trimming shortened V by 4 bases and J by 4 bases, and 13 bases separated the two germline ends. This CDR3 spans 15 amino acids. The germline gives CDR1 SGHNT, CDR2 YENEEA. The CDR3 DNA reads TGTGCCAGCAGCTCCCCCAGGGTAGGCACCGGGGAGCTGTTTTTT. Translated, it gives CASSSPRVGTGELFF.

V gene TRBV18 combines with J gene TRBJ2-7; D is unresolved. The V gene's germline CDR1 is KGHSH and CDR2 LQKENI. The ends were cut back, 2 bases at V and 0 bases at J, with 11 bases in the middle. This CDR3 has 15 residues. This CDR3 is CASSPGRWGSYEQYF. The CDR3 nucleotides are TGTGCCAGCTCACCAGGCAGGTGGGGCTCCTACGAGCAGTACTTC.

This sequence joins TRBV4-1 and TRBJ1-5; maybe TRBD1 (6 bases). V was shortened by 1 base and J by 12 bases, with 13 bases between the two germline ends. The CDR3 extends over 13 amino acids. Germline lookup yields CDR1 MGHRA and CDR2 YSYEKL. The CDR3 DNA follows: TGCGCCAGCAGCCAAGTTGGGGGGCCTGTCCAGCATTTT. It yields the protein CASSQVGGPVQHF.

This chain connects TRBV7-9 to TRBJ2-7; TRBD1 aligns across 9 bases. The V and J ends lost 1 base and 4 bases, in that order; junction bases with no gene match: 2. From germline, CDR1 is SEHNR and CDR2 FQNEAQ (reference sequence). The CDR3 sequence is 14 residues long. CDR3 sequence (DNA): TGTGCCAGCAGCTTAGGGGACAGGGTATACGAGCAGTACTTC. It specifies CASSLGDRVYEQYF.

V is TRBV4-2 and J is TRBJ2-5, with 8 nucleotides matching TRBD2. Per germline, CDR1 LGHNA and CDR2 YNFKEQ. V lost 0 bases to trimming and J lost 2 bases; unmatched junction nucleotides: 5. This CDR3 comprises 16 residues. Written as DNA, the CDR3 is TGTGCCAGCAGCCAAGAAATAGCGGGGAGTCAAGAGACCCAGTACTTC. Its translation is CASSQEIAGSQETQYF.

The chain links TRBV29-1 to TRBJ2-7, with 9 bases fitting TRBD1. CDR1 SQVTM and CDR2 ANQGSEA come from the germline V gene. The trim removed 4 bases at V and 1 base at J, leaving 5 bases unmatched. This CDR3 has 14 amino acids. CDR3 DNA sequence: TGCAGCGTTGCCGGGACAGGGAGATCCTACGAGCAGTACTTC. Encoded protein: CSVAGTGRSYEQYF.

This clone was seen a single time. The chain is built from TRBV13 and TRBJ2-3, with unresolved D. Germline-derived CDR1 and CDR2 are PRHDT and FYEKMQ (reference sequence). V was cut by 7 bases and J by 0 bases, with 8 bases left in between. This CDR3 spans 13 amino acids. In nucleotides, the CDR3 is TGTGCCAGCAATTTGCGGAGCACAGATACGCAGTATTTT. This sequence encodes CASNLRSTDTQYF.

The genes are TRBV25-1 and TRBJ2-1; D gene unclear. V gave up 3 bases and J gave up 5 bases, with 8 bases separating them. Germline V gene sequence: CDR1 MGHDK, CDR2 SYGVNS. There are 13 residues in the CDR3. CDR3 in amino acids: CASSDWVDNEQFF. In nucleotides, the CDR3 is TGTGCCAGCAGTGATTGGGTGGACAATGAGCAGTTCTTC. Supplemented by reference TRBV25-1 and TRBJ2-1, the full variable domain reads EADIYQTPRYLVIGTGKKITLECSQTMGHDKMYWYQQDPGMELHLIHYSYGVNSTEKGDLSSESTVSRIRTEHFPLTLESARPSHTSQYLCASSDWVDNEQFFGPGTRLTVL.

This chain uses TRBV4-3 with TRBJ1-6; no clear D gene. CDR1 and CDR2 (germline): LGHNA, YSLEER. The CDR3 is 15 amino acids. With 0 bases removed from V and 9 bases from J, the gap between germline ends came to 12 bases. The CDR3 nucleotides read TGCGCCAGCAGCCAAGAACCACATTCAGGTTCACCCCTCCACTTT. It specifies CASSQEPHSGSPLHF.

The table lists this clone with a count of one. The chain recombines TRBV5-4 with TRBJ2-1; 16 nucleotides align to TRBD2. This CDR3 comprises 16 residues. Germline V CDR1 and CDR2: SGHNT, YYREEE (reference sequence). Trimming cost V 4 bases and J 5 bases; bases outside gene matches: 3. CDR3 sequence (DNA): TGTGCCAGCAGCGCGGGACTAGCGGGGGGGCACAATGAGCAGTTCTTC. This gives the protein CASSAGLAGGHNEQFF.

The chain is built from TRBV9 and TRBJ2-5; perhaps TRBD2 as D (5 bases). V gave up 0 bases and J gave up 0 bases, with 12 bases separating them. Germline CDR1 SGDLS, CDR2 YYNGEE. The CDR3 is 16 residues long. CDR3 coding DNA: TGTGCCAGCAGCGTAGCCACTCTAGCCGACCAAGAGACCCAGTACTTC. This sequence encodes CASSVATLADQETQYF. The whole variable domain, filled in from reference TRBV9 and TRBJ2-5, reads DSGVTQTPKHLITATGQRVTLRCSPRSGDLSVYWYQQSLDQGLQFLIQYYNGEERAKGNILERFSAQQFPDLHSELNLSSLELGDSALYFCASSVATLADQETQYFGPGTRLLVL.

The chain recombines TRBV5-1 with TRBJ2-1, with 10 nucleotides matching TRBD2. With V trimmed by 4 bases and J by 8 bases, 12 bases remained unmatched. This CDR3 is built from 16 residues. Per germline, CDR1 SGHRS and CDR2 YFSETQ. The CDR3 DNA sequence: TGCGCCAGCAGCGGGGTAATAGCGGGGGGATCCGATGAGCAGTTCTTC. Amino acids: CASSGVIAGGSDEQFF.

The chain couples TRBV6-6 to TRBJ1-1; 9 bases align to TRBD1. J was trimmed by 6 bases and V by 5 bases; bases with no gene match: 10. From germline, CDR1 is MNHNY and CDR2 SVGAGI (reference sequence). The CDR3 runs to 15 residues. The CDR3 coding sequence is TGTGCCAGCAGTGCTTCACAGGGGGCTAACTCTGAAGCTTTCTTT. Its translation: CASSASQGANSEAFF.

The chain uses TRBV27 and TRBJ2-5; possible D gene TRBD2, 6 bases. CDR1 and CDR2 from the germline V gene are MNHEY and SMNVEV (reference sequence). The CDR3 sequence is 14 residues long. Trimming pared 5 bases from V and 7 bases from J, leaving 17 bases between. CDR3 sequence reads: CASSPTSPRGTQYF. CDR3 coding DNA: TGTGCCAGCAGTCCCACTAGCCCCCGAGGGACCCAGTACTTC.

J is TRBJ2-7 and V is TRBV5-1; 8 positions match TRBD2. The germline gives CDR1 SGHRS, CDR2 YFSETQ. The CDR3 is 14 amino acids. V lost 0 bases to trimming and J lost 6 bases; unmatched junction nucleotides: 5. The CDR3 here is CASSLDRLAGEQYF. The CDR3 DNA reads TGCGCCAGCAGCTTGGACCGCCTAGCGGGCGAGCAGTACTTC.

A single count supports this clone. The chain has TRBV5-1 and TRBJ1-6, with a tentative D call TRBD1 (5 bases). Between the trimmed V and J ends, which lost 0 bases and 10 bases, there was a span of 17 bases. Germline lookup yields CDR1 SGHRS and CDR2 YFSETQ. CDR3 length: 16 residues. The CDR3 DNA is TGCGCCAGCAGCTTGGCCGTTGGTCAGGGACGGTCACCCCTCCACTTT. Translated, it gives CASSLAVGQGRSPLHF. Together with reference TRBV5-1 and TRBJ1-6, the CDR3 gives the full variable domain: KAGVTQTPRYLIKTRGQQVTLSCSPISGHRSVSWYQQTPGQGLQFLFEYFSETQRNKGNFPGRFSGRQFSNSRSEMNVSTLELGDSALYLCASSLAVGQGRSPLHFGNGTRLTVT.

V and J are TRBV2 and TRBJ1-2, with 9 bases identical to TRBD1. V gave up 8 bases and J gave up 3 bases; unmatched junction bases: 7. CDR1 and CDR2 from the germline V gene are SNHLY and FYNNEI. The CDR3 runs 14 residues. CDR3 protein: CASCRTGDDYGYTF. In nucleotides, the CDR3 is TGTGCCAGCTGTCGGACAGGGGACGACTATGGCTACACCTTC.

The chain links TRBV9 to TRBJ2-7; D might be TRBD1 (5 bases). The CDR3 totals 14 residues. V was pared by 2 bases and J by 5 bases, with 14 bases between. Germline-derived CDR1 and CDR2 are SGDLS and YYNGEE. The CDR3 loop is CASSVSPQGDEQYF. The CDR3 bases are TGTGCCAGCAGCGTCTCACCCCAGGGCGACGAGCAGTACTTC.

J is TRBJ1-2 and V is TRBV28; D ambiguous. The CDR3 covers 16 residues. V lost 0 bases to trimming and J lost 6 bases, with 17 bases between them. Germline CDR1 and CDR2: MDHEN and SYDVKM. The CDR3 protein is CASSLWGEGMRDGYTF. The CDR3 nucleotides read TGTGCCAGCAGTTTATGGGGAGAGGGCATGAGGGATGGCTACACCTTC.

CDR3 nucleotide sequence: TGTGCCAGCAGCTTAATGGCTGCTAGCGGGGCTAGCACAGATACGCAGTATTTT. Protein sequence: CASSLMAASGASTDTQYF. V is TRBV7-3 and J is TRBJ2-3; 9 bases map to TRBD2. J was trimmed by 0 bases and V by 1 base; bases with no gene match: 8. Per germline, CDR1 SGHTA and CDR2 FQGTGA. This CDR3 comprises 18 residues.

The chain is built from TRBV10-3 and TRBJ2-3; D possibly corresponds to TRBD2 (5 bases). The CDR3 is 13 residues long. The germline V gene encodes CDR1 ENHRY and CDR2 SYGVKD. Between the trimmed V and J ends, which lost 6 bases and 2 bases, there was a span of 9 bases. The CDR3, as DNA: TGTGCCATCAGGGTGGGAGCCACAGATACGCAGTATTTT. Residues: CAIRVGATDTQYF.

The rearrangement links TRBV18 to TRBJ2-7; D not resolved. Between the trimmed V and J ends, which lost 2 bases and 6 bases, there was a span of 14 bases. The CDR3 totals 14 residues. The V gene's germline CDR1 is KGHSH and CDR2 LQKENI. The CDR3 sequence is CASSPLDGASEQYF. CDR3 bases: TGTGCCAGCTCACCATTGGACGGAGCCTCCGAGCAGTACTTC. Using reference TRBV18 and TRBJ2-7 for the parts outside the CDR3, the full variable domain is NAGVMQNPRHLVRRRGQEARLRCSPMKGHSHVYWYRQLPEEGLKFMVYLQKENIIDESGMPKERFSAEFPKEGPSILRIQQVVRGDSAAYFCASSPLDGASEQYFGPGTRLTVT.

The V gene is TRBV30, the J gene TRBJ1-6; D possibly corresponds to TRBD1 (5 bases). The CDR3 spans 14 residues. The germline gives CDR1 GTSNPN, CDR2 SVGIG (reference sequence). V gave up 2 bases and J gave up 8 bases, with 13 bases separating them. The CDR3, as DNA: TGTGCCTGGAGTCCCAGGGAGGCATATTCACCCCTCCACTTT. Its translation: CAWSPREAYSPLHF.

The chain is built from TRBV6-5 and TRBJ1-5, with D possibly matching TRBD1 (6 bases). Germline CDR1 is MNHEY and CDR2 is SVGAGI. This CDR3 is built from 13 residues. The ends were cut back, 6 bases at V and 5 bases at J, with 11 bases in the middle. CDR3 in amino acids: CASRRTVDQPQHF. The CDR3 DNA follows: TGTGCCAGCAGGAGGACAGTTGATCAGCCCCAGCATTTT.

The J gene is TRBJ1-1, the V gene TRBV28; no clear D. CDR3 length equals 13 residues. Trimming cost V 6 bases and J 1 base, with 9 bases left between them. CDR1 is MDHEN and CDR2 is SYDVKM in the germline V gene. As DNA, the CDR3 is TGTGCCAGCAGGGAGGGATGGAACACTGAAGCTTTCTTT. It yields the protein CASREGWNTEAFF.

The chain employs TRBV15 and TRBJ2-7; D perhaps matches TRBD1 (5 bases). The CDR3 contains 15 residues. Trimming stripped 0 bases from V and 4 bases from J, with 13 bases between. Germline lookup yields CDR1 LNHNV and CDR2 YYDKDF (reference sequence). The CDR3: CATSRESGLTYEQYF. Here the CDR3 DNA reads TGTGCCACCAGCAGAGAATCAGGGCTGACATACGAGCAGTACTTC.